This T cell receptor (beta chain) stems from a study of control samples from healthy donors and cancer patients. The V and J ends lost 0 bases and 6 bases, in that order; junction bases with no gene match: 5. Germline lookup yields CDR1 LGHNA and CDR2 YSLEER. CDR3 length equals 16 residues. Sequenced by immunoSEQ multiplex PCR; TCRdb stores in-frame clones only, minus some. This table has 170,000 or so clones, 90% appearing once. The chain joins TRBV4-3 to TRBJ2-7; TRBD2 matches at 13 bases. Material for sequencing was blood. This sequence originates from a woman aged 45 to 65 in good health. The CDR3: CASSQDRTSGGIEQYF. The CDR3, as DNA: TGCGCCAGCAGCCAAGATCGGACTAGCGGGGGCATCGAGCAGTACTTC.